One T cell receptor beta chain is described in this entry. Its antigen is currently unknown. The record originates from a study of Tregs in tolerant kidney transplant recipients. In the study overall: Recipients received nonmyeloablative bone marrow transplants from related graft donors, with transient mixed chimerism.

V shed 2 bases and J shed 2 bases, with 6 bases lying between them. CDR3 length equals 13 residues. The germline gives CDR1 MDHEN, CDR2 SYDVKM. TCRdb keeps only in-frame clones here, not all; method: immunoSEQ multiplex PCR. This repertoire shows nearly 95,000 clones, approximately 93% found once; its top ten account for approximately 0.5%. General observations from the study: For some patients, primers changed over time, blocking nucleotide-level comparison. Biological reproducibility was not directly addressed, but technical replication error appeared minimal.

Unstimulated Tregs (CD4+CD25+CD127-) and CD4+CD25- non-Tregs were sorted from PBMCs. Source: CD4+ T cells from blood, taken before the transplant. The receptor was derived from a human donor who received a combined kidney and bone marrow transplant. The chain employs TRBV28 and TRBJ1-2; D unclear. DNA for the CDR3: TGTGCCAGCAGTTTAGACGGGAACTATGGCTACACCTTC. It is translated as CASSLDGNYGYTF.